These T cell receptor beta chains were read from a single sample in a study of T cells in Graves' hyperthyroidism and ophthalmopathy. MiXCR, run by TCRdb on the multiplex PCR reads, gives a single entry per CDR3 protein. The sample yields some 370,000 distinct CDR3 sequences, over 13% seen once. The sequencing sample was made of blood. The receptor source for this set is a man aged 50-59 years with Graves' ophthalmopathy. CDR3s include the opening cysteine and the closing phenylalanine or tryptophan. The D gene is left open where the match is weak. Size values are once, few and many counts, or a class for expanded clones, and some rows have none.

>.|TRBJ1-5|TRBV5-1|many
CASSPWGQGASDSNQPQHF
TGCGCCAGCAGCCCCTGGGGGCAGGGAGCATCTGATAGCAATCAGCCCCAGCATTTT
>TRBD1|TRBJ1-1|TRBV19|.
CASKTGGITEAFF
TGTGCCAGTAAGACAGGGGGAATCACTGAAGCTTTCTTT
>TRBD1|TRBJ1-1|TRBV12-3/TRBV12-4|many
CASRQGFRSEAFF
TGTGCCAGCAGACAGGGGTTTAGGTCTGAAGCTTTCTTT
>.|TRBJ2-5|TRBV12-3/TRBV12-4|few
CASKRGMGETQYF
TGTGCCAGCAAGAGGGGGATGGGGGAGACCCAGTACTTC
>.|TRBJ2-2|TRBV5-4|.
CASSPWHGGAGGGELFF
TGTGCCAGCAGCCCCTGGCATGGGGGGGCCGGAGGCGGGGAGCTGTTTTTT
>.|TRBJ2-4|TRBV5-1|.
CASSYSPGKNIQYF
TGCGCCAGCAGCTACTCTCCAGGGAAAAACATTCAGTACTTC
>.|TRBJ2-1|TRBV5-6|many
CASRPGTRGGSYNEQFF
TGTGCCAGCAGACCGGGGACGAGGGGAGGCTCCTACAATGAGCAGTTCTTC
>.|TRBJ1-2|TRBV18|many
CASSPPGAGGYTF
TGTGCCAGCTCACCACCGGGGGCGGGCGGCTACACCTTC
>TRBD2|TRBJ2-1|TRBV6-4|few
CASSDSTSGSNEQFF
TGTGCCAGCAGTGACTCGACTAGCGGGAGCAATGAGCAGTTCTTC
>.|TRBJ2-5|TRBV28|few
CASSSVLTAQETQYF
TGTGCCAGCAGTTCAGTCCTTACAGCCCAAGAGACCCAGTACTTC
>.|TRBJ1-3|TRBV9|many
CASSDWGSPGNTIYF
TGTGCCAGCAGCGATTGGGGGTCTCCTGGAAACACCATATATTTT
>.|TRBJ1-2|TRBV3-1|many
CASSQRWGTQYGYTF
TGTGCCAGCAGCCAACGGTGGGGGACGCAATATGGCTACACCTTC
>TRBD1|TRBJ2-7|TRBV20-1|few
CSARDRGTGGYEQYF
TGCAGTGCTAGAGATCGAGGGACAGGGGGCTACGAGCAGTACTTC
>.|TRBJ1-1|TRBV7-9|few
CASSRGGGLNTEAFF
TGTGCCAGCAGCCGGGGGGGGGGCTTGAACACTGAAGCTTTCTTT
>.|TRBJ2-1|TRBV5-1|many
CASSLSSGAEQFF
TGCGCCAGCAGCTTGTCGTCGGGCGCCGAGCAGTTCTTC
>TRBD1|TRBJ2-3|TRBV24-1|many
CATSDRQDRRSTDTQYF
TGTGCCACCAGTGACCGACAGGACAGGAGAAGCACAGATACGCAGTATTTT
>TRBD2|TRBJ2-7|TRBV6-2/TRBV6-3|few
CASSRLAGRGEQYF
TGTGCCAGCAGTCGACTAGCGGGACGGGGTGAGCAGTACTTC
>.|TRBJ2-3|TRBV28|many
CASSFREPDTQYF
TGTGCCAGCAGTTTCCGGGAGCCGGATACGCAGTATTTT
>TRBD1|TRBJ1-5|TRBV6-2/TRBV6-3|few
CASSPDRGRNQPQHF
TGTGCCAGCAGTCCGGACAGGGGCCGGAATCAGCCCCAGCATTTT
>.|TRBJ2-3|TRBV9|few
CASSATSAGDTQYF
TGTGCCAGCAGCGCCACCTCGGCGGGAGATACGCAGTATTTT
>.|TRBJ1-4|TRBV13|.
CVSSMGSRNEKLFF
TGTGTCAGCAGTATGGGCTCAAGGAATGAAAAACTGTTTTTT
>.|TRBJ2-7|TRBV5-5|many
CASSPTATYEQYF
TGTGCCAGCAGCCCGACAGCTACCTACGAGCAGTACTTC
>TRBD2|TRBJ2-7|TRBV7-9|many
CASSSNPGLAGYEQYF
TGTGCCAGCAGTTCCAACCCGGGACTAGCGGGATACGAGCAGTACTTC
>TRBD2|TRBJ2-1|TRBV11-3|many
CASSLLGGTSSHNEQFF
TGTGCCAGCAGCTTATTGGGCGGGACTAGTAGTCACAATGAGCAGTTCTTC
>.|TRBJ1-1|TRBV7-2|many
CASSFDDLNTEAFF
TGTGCCAGCAGCTTCGACGACTTAAACACTGAAGCTTTCTTT
>.|TRBJ2-1|TRBV20-1|many
CSAEAESYNEQFF
TGCAGTGCTGAAGCGGAGAGCTACAATGAGCAGTTCTTC
>.|TRBJ2-5|TRBV2|.
CARSDSNQETQYF
TGTGCCAGATCGGACAGTAACCAAGAGACCCAGTACTTC
>.|TRBJ2-6|TRBV28|.
CASSTRTRSGANVLTF
TGTGCCAGCAGTACACGAACTAGGAGTGGGGCCAACGTCCTGACTTTC
>TRBD2|TRBJ2-1|TRBV7-9|many
CASSATSGRAASIFEQFF
TGTGCCAGCAGCGCAACTAGCGGGAGGGCCGCGTCAATTTTTGAGCAGTTCTTC
>.|TRBJ2-3|TRBV29-1|.
CSGDSTGARDTQYF
TGCAGCGGGGACTCGACGGGGGCGCGAGATACGCAGTATTTT
>TRBD1|TRBJ1-3|TRBV25-1|.
CASTDSRTGSGNTIYF
TGTGCCAGCACCGACTCTCGGACAGGCTCTGGAAACACCATATATTTT